Below are 24 T cell receptor beta chains sequenced from a single sample in a study of T cells in Graves' hyperthyroidism and ophthalmopathy (dated by TCRdb to between 2017 and 2020). Library method: multiplex PCR. The reads were generated on an Illumina HiSeq 2000. The TCR beta CDR3 regions were amplified from RNA transcripts. For the first round of RT-PCR on the TCR CDR3, the HTBI primer set was used together with the Qiagen OneStep RT-PCR kit. TCRdb passed the public sequencing reads through fastp at Q25 and MiXCR, retaining productive beta sequences. Under each unique CDR3 protein, matching rows form one entry showing the most common genes and DNA. The sample table shows 800,000 or so distinct CDR3 sequences, and around 38% are seen once. 8% to 9% of the sample lies in the top ten. The material sequenced was blood. These receptors all come from a man between 18 and 29 years old with Graves' hyperthyroidism.

Ten or more counts support this clonotype. V gene TRBV7-9 combines with J gene TRBJ2-7, with a possible D match to TRBD1 (5 bases). The CDR3 sequence is 13 residues long. The germline V gene encodes CDR1 SEHNR and CDR2 FQNEAQ (reference sequence). V lost 8 bases to trimming and J lost 5 bases, with 16 bases between them. The CDR3 DNA is TGTGCCAGCTCCCGGACACTAACGGACGAGCAGTACTTC. Its translation: CASSRTLTDEQYF.

The CDR3 region is CASSAKGTGSQPQHF. DNA for the CDR3: TGTGCCAGCAGCGCAAAAGGGACAGGGAGCCAGCCCCAGCATTTT. The chain has TRBV7-3 and TRBJ1-5; 9 bases line up with TRBD1. Per germline, CDR1 SGHTA and CDR2 FQGTGA. Trimming took 5 bases from V and 7 from J; bases not matched to a gene: 9. This CDR3 contains 15 residues.

This clonotype was picked up a small number of times. The rearrangement links TRBV19 to TRBJ1-1, with a weak D call TRBD1 (6 bases). Per the germline V gene, CDR1 is LNHDA and CDR2 is SQIVND (reference sequence). V was trimmed by 5 bases and J by 2 bases, leaving 15 bases between them. The CDR3 has 15 residues. CDR3 amino acids: CASSVRPGANTEAFF. The CDR3 DNA reads TGTGCCAGTAGTGTGAGACCGGGGGCAAACACTGAAGCTTTCTTT.

A note on this clonotype: This could be a read error, since a much larger clone is one nucleotide away. The missing conserved phenylalanine or tryptophan at the end of this CDR3 makes a read error likely. The chain couples TRBV2 to TRBJ1-1; no clear D. V was shortened by 6 bases and J by 5 bases, with 13 bases between the two germline ends. Germline V lookup: CDR1 SNHLY, CDR2 FYNNEI. CDR3 length: 13 residues. This CDR3 is CASSTQEKTEAFC. CDR3 in DNA: TGTGCCAGCAGCACCCAGGAGAAGACTGAAGCTTTCTGT.

This clonotype was counted at least ten times. This sequence joins TRBV7-2 and TRBJ1-6, with D uncertain. CDR3 size: 14 residues. Deletions cut 0 bases from V and 4 bases from J, with 4 bases between. CDR1 is SGHTA, CDR2 FQGNSA, per germline. The CDR3 protein is CASSLAGYNSPLHF. CDR3 DNA sequence: TGTGCCAGCAGCTTAGCGGGGTATAATTCACCCCTCCACTTT.

In its sample, this clonotype was seen many times. J is TRBJ2-5 and V is TRBV24-1, with D perhaps matching TRBD2 (5 bases). This CDR3 region has 14 residues. CDR1 and CDR2 from the germline V gene are KGHDR and SFDVKD. The V and J ends lost 4 bases and 3 bases respectively, with 11 bases between them. CDR3 sequence reads: CATSDPDGKETQYF. CDR3 nucleotide sequence: TGTGCCACCAGTGACCCGGACGGGAAAGAGACCCAGTACTTC.

The chain couples TRBV9 to TRBJ1-6, with a tentative D call TRBD1 (5 bases). CDR1 is SGDLS and CDR2 is YYNGEE in the germline V gene. The CDR3 runs 15 residues. Trimming removed 4 bases from V and 10 bases from J, with 18 bases in between. The CDR3 DNA sequence: TGTGCCAGCAGCTCCTCCCCAGGGCTCCAATCACCCCTCCACTTT. It encodes CASSSSPGLQSPLHF.

A few counts support this clonotype. V gene TRBV19 combines with J gene TRBJ2-7; D might be TRBD2 (9 bases). The CDR3 has 21 amino acids. The V gene lost 4 bases and the J gene lost 2 bases, with 33 bases spanning the gap. The V gene's germline CDR1 is LNHDA and CDR2 SQIVND (reference sequence). CDR3: CASSTFGQGNTTSGCPYEQYF. CDR3 nucleotides: TGTGCCAGTAGTACCTTTGGACAGGGAAACACAACTAGCGGGTGCCCCTACGAGCAGTACTTC. Supplemented by reference TRBV19 and TRBJ2-7, the full variable domain reads DGGITQSPKYLFRKEGQNVTLSCEQNLNHDAMYWYRQDPGQGLRLIYYSQIVNDFQKGDIAEGYSVSREKKESFPLTVTSAQKNPTAFYLCASSTFGQGNTTSGCPYEQYFGPGTRLTVT.

A few counts support this clonotype. The V gene is TRBV4-3, the J gene TRBJ2-7, with D perhaps matching TRBD2 (5 bases). Trimming left V 5 bases short and J 3 bases short, with 11 bases between. The germline V gene has CDR1 LGHNA and CDR2 YSLEER. The CDR3 covers 13 residues. In DNA, the CDR3 is TGCGCCAGCAGCAACGGGATGGACTACGAGCAGTACTTC. Its protein product is CASSNGMDYEQYF.

This clonotype was detected many times. V and J are TRBV6-5 and TRBJ1-6; unclear D gene. The CDR3 sequence is 11 residues long. Germline V CDR1 and CDR2: MNHEY, SVGAGI. V gave up 2 bases and J gave up 14 bases, with 7 bases separating them. The CDR3, as DNA: TGTGCCAGCAGTTACGGTGGGACCCTCCACTTT. Its translation is CASSYGGTLHF.

This chain connects TRBV7-9 to TRBJ1-2; the D gene is possibly TRBD1 (6 bases). Germline CDR1 and CDR2: SEHNR and FQNEAQ (reference sequence). CDR3 length: 14 residues. V was clipped by 5 bases and J by 4 bases, with 14 bases between them. The CDR3 nucleotides read TGTGCCAGCAGCCAAGGGCAGGGGATCTATGGCTACACCTTC. Translating it yields CASSQGQGIYGYTF.

This clonotype was picked up a small number of times. The genes are TRBV6-6 and TRBJ2-5; the match to TRBD2 covers 8 bases. V trimming: 2 bases; J trimming: 2 bases; junction bases outside the gene matches: 4. CDR3 length: 15 residues. Germline CDR1 reads MNHNY; CDR2 reads SVGAGI (reference sequence). As DNA, the CDR3 is TGTGCCAGCAGTTACGTAGCGGGGACTCAAGAGACCCAGTACTTC. This translates into CASSYVAGTQETQYF.

This clonotype has more than one count but fewer than ten. V is TRBV7-9 and J is TRBJ2-7; TRBD2 might be the D (6 bases). Germline V gene sequence: CDR1 SEHNR, CDR2 FQNEAQ (reference sequence). Trimming took 5 bases from V and 3 from J, leaving 14 bases between them. There are 14 residues in the CDR3. For the CDR3, the DNA is TGTGCCAGCAGCGGAGGGCTGAAATTCTACGAGCAGTACTTC. Its protein product is CASSGGLKFYEQYF.

This clonotype has a handful of counts. J is TRBJ2-7 and V is TRBV5-1, with TRBD1 as a possible D gene (5 bases). The CDR3 consists of 13 residues. Germline loops: CDR1 SGHRS, CDR2 YFSETQ. Trimming removed 3 bases from V and 7 bases from J, with 14 bases in between. The CDR3 sequence: CASSSQGFQEQYF. Here the CDR3 DNA reads TGCGCCAGCAGCTCTCAGGGATTTCAAGAGCAGTACTTC.

The chain has TRBV12-3 or TRBV12-4 and TRBJ2-5; 8 bases line up with TRBD1. Unmatched junction bases numbered 11, after V lost 6 bases and J lost 2 bases. The CDR3 runs to 16 residues. CDR3 sequence (DNA): TGTGCCAGCAGCCCCCGACAGGGGCCTCAACAAGAGACCCAGTACTTC. Translated, it gives CASSPRQGPQQETQYF.

In its sample, this clonotype was seen a few times. The genes are TRBV11-2 and TRBJ2-7; D is unresolved. CDR1 SGHAT and CDR2 FQNNGV come from the germline V gene. V was cut by 2 bases and J by 0 bases, with 8 bases left in between. The CDR3 length is 14 residues. CDR3 amino acids: CASSLIGNSYEQYF. CDR3 in DNA: TGTGCCAGCAGCTTAATAGGAAACTCCTACGAGCAGTACTTC.

The CDR3 nucleotides are TGTGCCACTAGCGGCAGACAAGAGACCCAGTACTTC. It yields the protein CATSGRQETQYF. The chain uses TRBV15 and TRBJ2-5, with D possibly matching TRBD2 (6 bases). The length of the CDR3 is 12 residues. Trimming shortened V by 9 bases and J by 2 bases, and 10 bases separated the two germline ends. Per the germline V gene, CDR1 is LNHNV and CDR2 is YYDKDF (reference sequence).

This clonotype was observed a few times. The J gene is TRBJ2-5, the V gene TRBV7-9, with 8 bases fitting TRBD2. Unmatched junction bases numbered 1, after V lost 4 bases and J lost 3 bases. Germline lookup yields CDR1 SEHNR and CDR2 FQNEAQ (reference sequence). The CDR3 contains 13 residues. CDR3 in amino acids: CASSSTSEETQYF. The CDR3 bases are TGTGCCAGCAGCTCGACTAGCGAAGAGACCCAGTACTTC. Based on the CDR3 plus reference TRBV7-9 and TRBJ2-5, the full variable domain is DTGVSQNPRHKITKRGQNVTFRCDPISEHNRLYWYRQTLGQGPEFLTYFQNEAQLEKSRLLSDRFSAERPKGSFSTLEIQRTEQGDSAMYLCASSSTSEETQYFGPGTRLLVL.

In this sample, this clonotype turned up a few times. The chain joins TRBV7-2 to TRBJ2-7; weak D call: TRBD2 (6 bases). This CDR3 is 13 amino acids long. The V end was cut by 4 bases, the J end by 5 bases, with 12 bases between. Looked up from germline, CDR1 is SGHTA and CDR2 is FQGNSA. In DNA, the CDR3 is TGTGCCAGCAGCTCAAACCCGGGGGACGAGCAGTACTTC. Its translation is CASSSNPGDEQYF.

CDR3 sequence (DNA): TGCAGTGCTAGAATCAACACAAGGGGGTACAATGGCTACACCTTC. Its protein product is CSARINTRGYNGYTF. The chain recombines TRBV20-1 with TRBJ1-2, with D possibly matching TRBD1 (6 bases). The CDR3 is 15 amino acids. V was cut by 2 bases and J by 6 bases, with 19 bases left in between. Germline V gene lookup returns CDR1 DFQATT and CDR2 SNEGSKA (reference sequence).

This clonotype was detected ten times or more. The chain joins TRBV7-3 to TRBJ1-1; D remains ambiguous. V was shortened by 7 bases and J by 4 bases, with 16 bases between the two germline ends. The length of the CDR3 is 14 residues. Germline CDR1 SGHTA, CDR2 FQGTGA. CDR3 DNA: TGTGCCAGCACCAAAACGGGTTTGAGCACTGAAGCTTTCTTT. This translates into CASTKTGLSTEAFF.

Remarks on this clonotype: Just one base apart from a much larger clone, this may be a read error. V gene TRBV19 combines with J gene TRBJ2-5; TRBD2 might be the D (6 bases). The V and J ends lost 7 bases and 5 bases respectively, with 14 bases between them. This CDR3 contains 13 residues. CDR1 is LNHDA and CDR2 is SQIVND in the germline V gene (reference sequence). CDR3 nucleotide sequence: TGTGCCAGTAAACGGATAGCGGACGAGACCCAGTACTTC. Amino acids: CASKRIADETQYF.

This clonotype was found a few times. The chain links TRBV4-1 to TRBJ1-4; D is unclear. Looked up from germline, CDR1 is MGHRA and CDR2 is YSYEKL. Trimming pared 1 base from V and 8 bases from J, leaving 11 bases between. The CDR3 runs 14 residues. The CDR3 reads CASSQVEAEEKLFF. The CDR3 DNA sequence: TGCGCCAGCAGCCAAGTTGAGGCGGAAGAAAAACTGTTTTTT.

V usage is TRBV20-1 and J usage is TRBJ1-2; D remains unclear. CDR1 and CDR2 from the germline V gene are DFQATT and SNEGSKA (reference sequence). Between the trimmed V and J ends, which lost 2 bases and 0 bases, there was a span of 10 bases. This CDR3 has 14 amino acids. CDR3: CSARHGDTNYGYTF. DNA of the CDR3: TGCAGTGCTAGACACGGCGATACTAACTATGGCTACACCTTC.